This TCR beta chain is drawn from a study of cytomegalovirus exposure and HLA in healthy donors (dated by TCRdb to 2016 to 2017). About the investigation overall: According to an earlier analysis of several hundred of the donors, 150 million to 200 million T cells yielded roughly 110 million unique TCR beta sequences and less than 300 Gb of sequence data. About 300 gigabases of sequencing data and tens of millions of unique TCR sequences were included in an early release covering about 700 HLA-typed donors. Among the roughly 430 genotyped donors, approximately 82% belonged to the genetic ancestry cluster associated with self-reported Caucasian donors. The study aimed to test whether signatures of past pathogen exposure could be identified by cataloging public T cell receptors. The study used immunosequencing to profile the T cell repertoires of more than 650 subjects and linked those repertoires to cytomegalovirus serostatus. In addition to the first cohort of approximately 650 subjects, a separate validation cohort of approximately 120 different subjects was used. High-throughput TCR immunosequencing, statistical association of individual TCRs with disease status, and machine learning were combined to predict cytomegalovirus infection status. In a later analysis, previously published TCR beta repertoires from about 670 donors were re-analyzed and high-resolution HLA genotyping was added so that TCR occurrence patterns could be studied. Rather than drawing on any new phenotypic data, the later analysis identified candidate immune exposures from TCR beta sequences and the way those sequences occurred across donors. An earlier analysis of approximately 630 of the donors applied high-throughput TCR beta sequencing to assess whether each TCR beta V gene segment acted as functional or pseudogenic. Donor age, sex, ethnicity and CMV serostatus were compiled alongside the repertoire data. A later genetic analysis took genome-wide SNP genotypes for about 55% of the 666 donors and used that subset as a discovery cohort. Every repertoire in the discovery cohort had been generated on one and the same sequencing platform. HLA typing covered class I and class II loci at four-digit resolution. The number of typed donors differed by locus: roughly 620-640 for A, B, C, DRB1 and DQB1; approximately 540 for DQA1; approximately 610 for DPA1; and around 470 for DPB1. Four or five DR-DQ haplotypes were handled as single units for association and clustering because linkage in the cohort was strong. Among 398 genotyped donors of the cohort, an average of about 240,000 unique TCR beta nucleotide sequences was sequenced per donor, of which 15% to 20% were non-productive. The full study reports these points: V-gene and J-gene trimming of TCR beta chains was associated with a missense DCLRE1C variant in a later genetic analysis, and the association was replicated in an independent cohort. Seventeen rarely observed V segments, including chromosome 9 orphons, were excluded from the earlier analysis of a few hundred of the donors because counts were too low. It was suggested by the authors that the approach could potentially be generalized to other disease states and immunological phenotypes. The cohort was sequenced for TCR beta chains only, and without alpha or paired-chain data the features that could be detected were limited. The study listed 150 to 200 TCR beta chains as associated with cytomegalovirus. Because some donors lacked HLA typing at each locus, the association tests relied only on the typed subset. Strong co-occurrence of HLA alleles, especially DR and DQ, made assigning TCR associations to individual alleles difficult. At a false discovery rate of 0.05, a later analysis linked 16,000 or so TCR beta sequences to specific HLA alleles. Most TCR sequences were seen in very few donors, while some public TCRs were found in many individuals. Compared with the approximately 670-donor mean, donors in an Asian-associated ancestry cluster had fewer N-insertions in productive TCRs, according to a later genetic analysis. Correlated functional status among segregating V segments might be attributable to linkage disequilibrium, but an unknown experimental factor could not be ruled out. The 87-base-pair reads could not distinguish some IMGT-functional V segments, including TRBV6-2 and TRBV6-3, so those segments were excluded. A further reported finding was that TCR beta sequences accurately predicted the HLA-A and HLA-B alleles for most subjects in the first cohort. A later analysis found that TCR association rates varied across HLA loci, with DRB1 alleles showing the most associated TCRs and HLA-C alleles the fewest. In a later analysis, several top co-occurrence clusters were reported to appear linked to parvovirus B19, influenza, CMV and Epstein-Barr virus. Compared with equally common non-associated chains, HLA-associated TCR beta chains in a later analysis were more clonally expanded and had lower generation probabilities. CMV serostatus was the only immune exposure information available for the cohort. A few of the identified cytomegalovirus-associated TCR beta chains were confirmed in vitro to be specific for cytomegalovirus antigens. The presence/absence analyses assumed that sequencing depth was roughly uniform across donors, and that assumption may not be true. In both the original and validation cohorts, the classifier was reported to diagnose cytomegalovirus status with high specificity and sensitivity. Broadly in line with IMGT annotations, most TCR beta V segments showed up in productive rearrangements about 87% or about 30% of the time in an earlier analysis of about 500 of the donors. A group of highly shared sequence variants was considered likely to be a technical artifact of the sequencing pipeline. A later analysis found that most CMV-associated TCR beta chains appeared HLA-restricted, with HLA associations seemingly driven largely by CMV exposure.

Library method: the immunoSEQ multiplex PCR assay. The multiplex PCR relied on a mix of 60 forward primers for TCR Vbeta segments and 13 reverse primers for TCR Jbeta segments. The CDR3 region of rearranged TCR beta genes was amplified from genomic DNA by a multiplex PCR assay. Amplified TCR beta libraries were sequenced as 87-base-pair reads on the Illumina HiSeq System. Regarding the original processing steps: A later analysis counted tens of millions of unique TCR beta chains across the 650 to 800 repertoires, and 10 million to 11 million of these chains were shared by at least two donors. Raw reads were error-corrected and collapsed into unique sequences with a nearest-neighbor algorithm that merged closely related sequences to remove PCR and sequencing errors. To assign V, D and J gene segments, CDR3 sequences were aligned to IMGT reference sequences. Each retained sequence needed at least a six-nucleotide match to both a V gene segment and a J gene segment. Rearrangements were classified as productive when the CDR3 lacked stop codons and remained in frame with V and J, and all other rearrangements were classified as non-productive. Following IMGT convention, CDR3 was defined as the stretch from the second conserved V-encoded cysteine to the conserved J-encoded phenylalanine. The earlier analysis of around 640 of the donors excluded sequences that lacked an unambiguous match to a single V gene segment. In an earlier analysis of around 590 of the donors, a V segment was called functional when productive rearrangements were above 56.7%, and segregating when the standard deviation between donors exceeded 5%. To diagnose cytomegalovirus status from the catalog of TCR beta chain sequences, a statistical classification framework was built. In a later analysis, V and J genes were assigned by comparing TCR nucleotide sequences against IMGT/GENE-DB human TR gene sequences. In a later analysis, CDR3 sequences and most-parsimonious VDJ recombination scenarios were assigned using the TCRdist pipeline. In a later analysis, every TCR beta chain was defined by the combination of its CDR3 amino acid sequence and its V-gene family, and reads without a unique V-gene family were dropped. To address suspected cross-contamination and a sequencing artifact, a later analysis removed 550 to 750 highly shared, low-generation-probability nucleotide sequences. In a later analysis, a clonal expansion index was calculated for each public chain from normalized within-repertoire ranks of inferred template counts. In a later analysis, generation probabilities were computed with a VDJ recombination model fitted to out-of-frame rearrangements, and the resulting probabilities were checked against IGoR. Hypergeometric tests were used in a later analysis to score TCR-TCR, TCR-HLA and TCR-CMV co-occurrence, with a repertoire-size bias correction applied to the TCR pairs. In a later analysis, false discovery rates were estimated by permuting HLA or CMV assignments 20 times. In a later analysis, co-occurring TCRs were grouped using DBSCAN, with TCRdist sequence similarity added in when clustering inside HLA-allele-positive subsets. Repertoires with fewer than 30,000 or more than 120,000 public chains, plus five repertoires with anomalous nucleotide sharing, were excluded from co-occurrence clustering. TCRdb carries this immuneACCESS record with in-frame sequences only. Its versions omit some clonotypes, under half of them owing to an unresolved V gene in the studies checked, with the rest unexplained. V, J and clone size are those of that table, while D and trimming were read from the DNA. The table for this sample lists under 130,000 clones; 79% of them were counted only once. About 3.1% of the sample comes from the top ten.

The cohort consisted of 666 healthy bone marrow donors. At the time of sampling, every cohort member was nominally healthy, though immune exposures that went unrecorded were likely present. The donor tested CMV seronegative, placing the donor among the 350 to 400 seronegative members of the cohort. Every donor gave a peripheral blood sample, and the peripheral blood mononuclear cells from that sample were used for TCR beta sequencing. The Qiagen DNeasy Blood Extraction Kit was used to extract genomic DNA from the blood cell samples. Comments on this clone: Its antigen target is currently unknown. Per-nucleotide qualities are absent, and no much larger clonotype sits a single base away.

CDR1 and CDR2, per the germline V gene, are SGHDT and YYEEEE. The cysteine opens and the phenylalanine closes a CDR3 of 13 amino acids. Only the CDR3 portion is preserved as DNA: 39 bases, with reading frame beginning at the first base. The clonotype comes from a middle-aged woman in good health and CMV-seronegative. The chain couples TRBV5-6 to TRBJ2-5, and 7 junctional nucleotides match TRBD1. Judging by the DNA end, TRBJ2-7 fits better; the J call may be wrong. Sequencing input: PBMCs. The sequenced DNA is TGTGCCAGCGACGGCAGGGGGTCCTACGAGCAGTACTTC. Translation gives CASDGRGSYEQYF.